The 24 T cell receptor beta chains in this list originate from one sample, sequenced in a study of regulatory T cells in long-lasting Graves disease. Libraries of TCR beta came from iRepertoire HTBI primers plus Arm-PCR of CDR3 regions. TCRdb independently ran MiXCR on the multiplex PCR reads; one entry per CDR3 protein. In the table there are about 210,000 distinct CDR3 sequences, roughly 19% of which are singletons. Regarding time point: newly diagnosed GD, antithyroid drugs for less than 3 months. The TCR library used RNA extracted from PBMCs. These sequences were also reported in another study, on T cells in Graves' hyperthyroidism and ophthalmopathy.

Material: peripheral blood mononuclear cells (PBMCs), obtained at new diagnosis, from a patient treated with antithyroid drugs. Receptor source: a woman aged 25 to 39 with Graves disease.

The table lists this clonotype with many counts. The chain couples TRBV11-1 to TRBJ1-5; D unclear. The CDR3 sequence is 14 residues long. Germline lookup yields CDR1 SGHAT and CDR2 FQDESV (reference sequence). V was cut by 9 bases and J by 0 bases, with 12 bases left in between. CDR3 region: CARLGRDSNQPQHF. The CDR3 DNA is TGTGCCAGGTTGGGCAGAGATAGCAATCAGCCCCAGCATTTT.

This chain connects TRBV28 to TRBJ1-1; D call uncertain. The CDR3 extends over 11 amino acids. The germline V gene has CDR1 MDHEN and CDR2 SYDVKM. The germline V and J ends were trimmed by 6 bases and 6 bases, with 8 bases remaining between them. The chain's CDR3 is CASSPGAEAFF. In DNA, the CDR3 is TGTGCCAGCAGCCCCGGGGCTGAAGCTTTCTTT.

This clonotype was found many times. The chain links TRBV27 to TRBJ2-7; TRBD1 is a possible D gene (7 bases). In germline, CDR1 is MNHEY, CDR2 SMNVEV (reference sequence). This CDR3 spans 13 amino acids. V was cut by 8 bases and J by 5 bases, with 16 bases left in between. The CDR3 sequence is CASGGGGPNEQYF. CDR3 DNA: TGTGCCAGCGGCGGAGGGGGCCCAAACGAGCAGTACTTC.

This clonotype has a count of ten or more. The chain is built from TRBV12-3 or TRBV12-4 and TRBJ1-5; 9 bases are shared with TRBD1. CDR3 length: 14 amino acids. The junction had 5 bases not matched to a gene; V was cut back by 8 bases and J by 3 bases. The CDR3 reads CASGGTGNNQPQHF. The CDR3 DNA is TGTGCCAGCGGGGGGACAGGGAACAATCAGCCCCAGCATTTT.

V and J are TRBV5-1 and TRBJ1-1, with D uncertain. The germline V and J ends were trimmed by 3 bases and 0 bases, with 18 bases remaining between them. The germline CDR1 and CDR2 sequences are SGHRS and YFSETQ. The CDR3 is 17 residues long. CDR3: CASSSPAGDGVNTEAFF. CDR3 DNA: TGCGCCAGCAGCTCACCAGCGGGAGATGGGGTGAACACTGAAGCTTTCTTT.

In this sample, this clonotype turned up many times. The rearrangement links TRBV12-3 or TRBV12-4 to TRBJ1-1, with no clear D. The V and J ends lost 5 bases and 5 bases respectively, with 9 bases between them. This CDR3 is built from 12 residues. The CDR3 is CASSNTGTEAFF. The CDR3 region has the DNA TGTGCCAGCAGTAATACGGGGACTGAAGCTTTCTTT.

This clonotype was seen a handful of times. The CDR3 nucleotides read TGCAGTGCCTACTGGGGGGCGCGCACTGAAGCTTTCTTT. Translated, it gives CSAYWGARTEAFF. The chain employs TRBV20-1 and TRBJ1-1; possible D gene TRBD1, 6 bases. CDR1 and CDR2 (germline): DFQATT, SNEGSKA (reference sequence). V dropped 6 bases and J dropped 4 bases, with 15 bases sitting between them. The CDR3 has 13 residues.

This clonotype was seen many times. V is TRBV14 and J is TRBJ1-1; TRBD1 matches at 11 bases. This CDR3 spans 15 amino acids. Germline CDR1 is SGHDN and CDR2 is FVKESK. With 10 bases clipped from V and 3 bases from J, the junction kept 10 bases outside the gene matches. The CDR3 reads CATVGQGARDTEAFF. CDR3 in DNA: TGTGCCACGGTAGGACAGGGGGCGAGGGACACTGAAGCTTTCTTT.

The V and J genes are TRBV7-9 and TRBJ2-1, with a tentative D call TRBD2 (6 bases). Trimming removed 5 bases from V and 12 bases from J, with 20 bases in between. The germline gives CDR1 SEHNR, CDR2 FQNEAQ (reference sequence). CDR3 length: 14 residues. This CDR3 is CASSPAGVVGGQFF. The CDR3 region has the DNA TGTGCCAGCAGCCCAGCTGGGGTGGTCGGGGGGCAGTTCTTC.

The chain is built from TRBV3-1 and TRBJ2-2, with 8 bases identical to TRBD1. The CDR3 is made up of 17 amino acids. J lost 4 bases, V lost 1 base, and 8 bases had no gene match. Germline V gene sequence: CDR1 LGHDT, CDR2 YNNKEL (reference sequence). CDR3 nucleotide sequence: TGTGCCAGCAGCCAAGCATTAGGACAGGGAAGCACCGGGGAGCTGTTTTTT. It is translated as CASSQALGQGSTGELFF. The whole variable domain, filled in from reference TRBV3-1 and TRBJ2-2, reads DTAVSQTPKYLVTQMGNDKSIKCEQNLGHDTMYWYKQDSKKFLKIMFSYNNKELIINETVPNRFSPKSPDKAHLNLHINSLELGDSAVYFCASSQALGQGSTGELFFGEGSRLTVL.

This clonotype was counted many times. The rearrangement joins TRBV28 to TRBJ1-6, with 9 bases matching TRBD1. Germline V lookup: CDR1 MDHEN, CDR2 SYDVKM. The CDR3 has 17 residues. The J segment lost 6 bases and the V segment lost 3 bases, leaving 9 bases of the junction unmatched. In DNA form, the CDR3 reads TGTGCCAGCAGTTTGTCCCGGACAGGGGTTGGTAATTCACCCCTCCACTTT. It is translated as CASSLSRTGVGNSPLHF. The variable domain in full, with the rest retrieved from reference TRBV28 and TRBJ1-6, is DVKVTQSSRYLVKRTGEKVFLECVQDMDHENMFWYRQDPGLGLRLIYFSYDVKMKEKGDIPEGYSVSREKKERFSLILESASTNQTSMYLCASSLSRTGVGNSPLHFGNGTRLTVT.

This clonotype was seen a handful of times. With a much larger clone just one base away, this may be a read error. Since the CDR3 does not end with the conserved phenylalanine or tryptophan, this likely comes from a read error. The gene calls are TRBV2 and TRBJ2-1; the match to TRBD2 covers 12 bases. The CDR3 is 15 residues long. J gave up 8 bases and V 6 bases, and 8 bases lay outside the gene matches. Germline V gives CDR1 SNHLY, CDR2 FYNNEI. The CDR3 loop reads CASSLGLAGNDEQFS. The CDR3 DNA sequence: TGTGCCAGCAGCCTCGGACTAGCGGGAAACGATGAGCAGTTCTCC.

This clonotype was counted many times. The rearrangement joins TRBV7-8 to TRBJ1-1; possible D gene TRBD1, 5 bases. Deletions cut 3 bases from V and 6 bases from J, with 17 bases between. CDR1 and CDR2 from the germline V gene are SGHVS and FQNEAQ. The CDR3 has 15 amino acids. The CDR3 DNA is TGTGCCAGCAGCTTGTTCACAGGTAGAGGCGCTGAAGCTTTCTTT. It yields the protein CASSLFTGRGAEAFF.

This clonotype was counted ten times or more. V is TRBV6-5 and J is TRBJ2-7; 7 bases agree with TRBD1. Germline CDR1 MNHEY, CDR2 SVGAGI. The CDR3 is made up of 14 amino acids. With V trimmed by 6 bases and J by 2 bases, 7 bases remained unmatched. The CDR3 nucleotides are TGTGCCAGCAGCTACACAGGGGACCCCTACGAGCAGTACTTC. The encoded protein is CASSYTGDPYEQYF.

In its sample, this clonotype was seen many times. This chain joins TRBV3-1 and TRBJ2-1, with 10 positions matching TRBD2. The germline V gene encodes CDR1 LGHDT and CDR2 YNNKEL (reference sequence). The V segment lost 1 base and the J segment 9 bases; nucleotides outside the gene matches: 9. CDR3 length: 16 amino acids. The chain's CDR3 is CASSQVLAGFSGEQFF. CDR3 sequence (DNA): TGTGCCAGCAGCCAAGTACTAGCGGGATTCAGTGGTGAGCAGTTCTTC.

This clonotype was counted a single time. The chain employs TRBV19 and TRBJ2-1; unclear D gene. Trimming left V 2 bases short and J 8 bases short, with 16 bases between. This CDR3 is 15 amino acids long. Germline-derived CDR1 and CDR2 are LNHDA and SQIVND (reference sequence). The CDR3 region is CASSIIVGVTDEQFF. CDR3 sequence (DNA): TGTGCCAGTAGTATAATTGTTGGGGTAACAGATGAGCAGTTCTTC.

This clonotype was counted only a few times. The chain couples TRBV20-1 to TRBJ2-1; 8 bases align to TRBD2. This CDR3 comprises 13 residues. J gave up 7 bases and V 8 bases, and 10 bases lay outside the gene matches. Germline V CDR1 and CDR2: DFQATT, SNEGSKA (reference sequence). The CDR3 sequence: CSPFAGGRNEQFF. The CDR3 bases are TGCAGTCCATTCGCGGGAGGCCGAAATGAGCAGTTCTTC.

This clonotype has only a few counts. With a much larger clone just one base away, this may be a read error. The V call is TRBV27, the J call TRBJ2-1; perhaps TRBD1 as D (5 bases). Germline V lookup: CDR1 MNHEY, CDR2 SMNVEV (reference sequence). The CDR3 sequence is 13 residues long. The CDR3 region has the DNA TGTACCAGCAGTTTATATGGGGCCAATGAGCAGTTCTTC. Translated: CTSSLYGANEQFF.

The chain links TRBV2 to TRBJ1-5, with D hard to call. The germline V and J ends were trimmed by 10 bases and 4 bases, with 23 bases remaining between them. The length of the CDR3 is 16 residues. Germline values: CDR1 SNHLY, CDR2 FYNNEI. The CDR3: CATKGGGTSGNQPQHF. The CDR3 bases are TGTGCCACTAAGGGTGGAGGTACATCGGGAAATCAGCCCCAGCATTTT.

This clonotype was picked up many times. The gene calls are TRBV5-6 and TRBJ1-2, with 7 bases that match TRBD1. CDR3 length: 14 amino acids. J gave up 3 bases and V 1 base, and 3 bases lay outside the gene matches. Germline CDR1 reads SGHDT; CDR2 reads YYEEEE. CDR3 coding DNA: TGTGCCAGCAGCTTGCAGGGGGGAGACTATGGCTACACCTTC. Translated, it gives CASSLQGGDYGYTF.

This chain uses TRBV7-2 with TRBJ2-5, with TRBD1 matching over 7 bases. This CDR3 has 14 amino acids. The V gene's germline CDR1 is SGHTA and CDR2 FQGNSA. Losses at the gene ends were 5 bases for V and 1 base for J; bases not matched to a gene: 4. The CDR3 coding sequence is TGTGCCAGCAGCCCTCGACAGGGCCAAGAGACCCAGTACTTC. Its translation: CASSPRQGQETQYF. Complete variable domain (other parts from reference TRBV7-2 and TRBJ2-5): GAGVSQSPSNKVTEKGKDVELRCDPISGHTALYWYRQSLGQGLEFLIYFQGNSAPDKSGLPSDRFSAERTGGSVSTLTIQRTQQEDSAVYLCASSPRQGQETQYFGPGTRLLVL.

The sample holds a few counts of this clonotype. A read error may be the cause here, since a much bigger clone is one base away. The chain has TRBV20-1 and TRBJ1-3, with D unresolved. The CDR3 sequence is 12 residues long. Germline V CDR1 and CDR2: DFQATT, SNEGSKA (reference sequence). Trimming removed 6 bases from V and 4 bases from J, with 10 bases in between. The CDR3 protein is CSAVDVGNTIYF. The CDR3 DNA sequence: TGCAGTGCGGTAGACGTGGGAAACACCATATATTTT.

Worth noting for this clonotype: A junction boundary mismatches the germline segment, possibly from a read error. This rearrangement joins TRBV12-3 or TRBV12-4 to TRBJ2-1, with 10 bases lining up with TRBD2. The CDR3 is 14 residues long. Written as DNA, the CDR3 is TGTGCCAGCAGTTTGAGGACAGGATCTAGCGGGGGTACCTTC. It encodes CASSLRTGSSGGTF.

Many counts were recorded for this clonotype. As DNA, the CDR3 is TGTGCCAGCAGTTTTCTCGACAGGAGCCCGTACAATGAGCAGTTCTTC. Its translation: CASSFLDRSPYNEQFF. V usage is TRBV27 and J usage is TRBJ2-1, with D possibly matching TRBD1 (6 bases). This CDR3 is 16 amino acids long. V gave up 3 bases and J gave up 4 bases, with 16 bases separating them. Per germline, CDR1 MNHEY and CDR2 SMNVEV (reference sequence).